The entry that follows covers one T cell receptor (beta chain) sequence. Antigen: not known. This entry belongs to a study of OX40 agonist ivuxolimab in advanced cancers. Study-wide context: An anti-OX40 (CD134) antibody with agonistic activity, ivuxolimab, was administered to patients. Hepatocellular carcinoma, melanoma, renal cell or head and neck cancer was diagnosed in the dose-escalation patients. Findings and caveats of the study: Which antigen the expanded peripheral T cells recognized is unknown. A proportion of nonresponders additionally exhibited low normalized T-cell clonal expansion.

Measured with immunoSEQ multiplex PCR; TCRdb has only the in-frame clones, and not every one. This repertoire shows roughly 67,000 clones, approximately 91% found once; its top ten account for approximately 0.25%. V was cut by 2 bases and J by 0 bases, with 12 bases left in between. CDR1 is SGDLS and CDR2 is YYNGEE in the germline V gene. The length of the CDR3 is 16 residues. This sequence was found in an adult with an advanced solid tumor such as melanoma, head and neck, liver or kidney cancer. The V call is TRBV9, the J call TRBJ1-3, with unresolved D. The sample in question was CD4+ or CD8+ T cells sorted from blood, obtained in a trial of the OX40 agonist ivuxolimab. This CDR3 is CASSVSSGFSGNTIYF. The CDR3 DNA reads TGTGCCAGCAGCGTCAGCAGTGGGTTCTCTGGAAACACCATATATTTT.